This T cell receptor (beta chain) was documented in a study of a mutant IDH1 vaccine in newly diagnosed glioma. V was trimmed by 3 bases and J by 8 bases, leaving 16 bases between them. Looked up from germline, CDR1 is SNHLY and CDR2 is FYNNEI. CDR3 length equals 15 residues. Noted time point: baseline, week 1 (first vaccination visit). Specified treatment: pre-vaccination baseline after standard-of-care therapy. Sequencing used immunoSEQ multiplex PCR; TCRdb keeps in-frame clones, though not all of them. The profile shows about 92,000 clones, around 80% of them singletons. The chain joins TRBV2 to TRBJ2-2; weak D call: TRBD1 (5 bases). The receptor was derived from a man aged 40-49 years with glioma. The sample in question was PBMCs, obtained from a glioma patient treated with radiotherapy, temozolomide or both. The DNA for the CDR3 is TGTGCCAGCAGTGAGCTCTCTTCAGGGTGGGGGGAGCTGTTTTTT. It specifies CASSELSSGWGELFF.